In this sample, the clone carrying this T cell receptor (beta chain) turned up a few times. Germline V gene lookup returns CDR1 MNHNS and CDR2 SASEGT. There are 9 residues in the CDR3. Trimming took off 6 bases at V and 9 bases at J, with 6 bases between the two ends. These data come from a study of coeliac disease. Method: immunoSEQ multiplex PCR; TCRdb's copy keeps in-frame clones and lacks some. The repertoire holds a few thousand clones, almost 60% seen once, with more than 15% in the top ten. The genes are TRBV6-1 and TRBJ2-7; unclear D gene. Sequencing used intraepithelial lymphocytes from the gut. The TCR sequence derives from a human donor with active celiac disease. The CDR3 region is CASSTGQYF. CDR3 DNA sequence: TGTGCCAGCAGCACCGGGCAGTACTTC.